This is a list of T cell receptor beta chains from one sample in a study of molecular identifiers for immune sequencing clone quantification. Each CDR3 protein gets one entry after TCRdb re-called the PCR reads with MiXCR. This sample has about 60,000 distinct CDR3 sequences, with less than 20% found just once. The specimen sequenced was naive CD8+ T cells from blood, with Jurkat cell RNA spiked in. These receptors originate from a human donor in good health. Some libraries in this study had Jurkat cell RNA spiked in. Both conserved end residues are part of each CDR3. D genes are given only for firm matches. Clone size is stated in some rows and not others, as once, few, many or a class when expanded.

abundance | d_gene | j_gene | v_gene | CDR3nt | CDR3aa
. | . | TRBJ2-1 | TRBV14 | TGTGCCAGCAGCCCTCCTCAAGCGACCGCCAATGAGCAGTTCTTC | CASSPPQATANEQFF
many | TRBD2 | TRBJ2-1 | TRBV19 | TGTGCCAGTAGTATAGAGCTAGCGGGCGACAATGAGCAGTTCTTC | CASSIELAGDNEQFF
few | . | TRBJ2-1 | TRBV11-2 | TGTGCCAGCAGCTGGCATGAGGGGATCAACAATGAGCAGTTCTTC | CASSWHEGINNEQFF
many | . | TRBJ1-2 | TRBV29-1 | TGCAGCGTTGAAGAACCCGCTGACAGGATCAACTATGGCTACACCTTC | CSVEEPADRINYGYTF
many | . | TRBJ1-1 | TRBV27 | TGTGCCAGCAGGGGTATGAACACTGAAGCTTTCTTT | CASRGMNTEAFF
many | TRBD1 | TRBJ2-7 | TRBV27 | TGTGCCAGCAGCTCCAAGGGACAGTATCCCTACGAGCAGTACTTC | CASSSKGQYPYEQYF
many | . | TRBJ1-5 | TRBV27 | TGTGCCAGCAGTTTAGGCCGCAATCAGCCCCAGCATTTT | CASSLGRNQPQHF
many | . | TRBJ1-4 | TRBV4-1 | TGCGCCAGCAGCCAAGATGTCCAGAGGAGGGGAAAACTGTTTTTT | CASSQDVQRRGKLFF
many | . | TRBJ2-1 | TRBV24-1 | TGTGCCACCGAAATATTCGGTGAGCAGTTCTTC | CATEIFGEQFF
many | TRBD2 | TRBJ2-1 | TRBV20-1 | TGCAGTGCTAGCTCTAGCGGGATGGGGTACAATGAGCAGTTCTTC | CSASSSGMGYNEQFF
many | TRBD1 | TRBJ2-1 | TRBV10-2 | TGCGCCAGCGGCCCAACAGGGGGCCATGAGCAGTTCTTC | CASGPTGGHEQFF
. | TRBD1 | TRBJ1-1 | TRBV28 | TGTGCCAGCAGCACCCCCGGACAGGGGAAGTCTGAAGCTTTCTTT | CASSTPGQGKSEAFF
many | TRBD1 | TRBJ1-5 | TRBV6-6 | TGTGCCAGCAGTTACTCGCGGGACAGGGACTATAGCAATCAGCCCCAGCATTTT | CASSYSRDRDYSNQPQHF
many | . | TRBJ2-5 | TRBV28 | TGTGCCAGCAGTTCGGGACCCAGACTGGGGGAGACCCAGTACTTC | CASSSGPRLGETQYF
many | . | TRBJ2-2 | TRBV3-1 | TGTGCCAGCAGCCAAGTTAATGGCCCCGGGGAGCTGTTTTTT | CASSQVNGPGELFF
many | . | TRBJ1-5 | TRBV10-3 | TGTGCCATCAGGGAGGGCGGCAATCAGCCCCAGCATTTT | CAIREGGNQPQHF
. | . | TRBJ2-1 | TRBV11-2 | TGTGCCAGCAGCTCCGGACTACGAGAGTTCTTC | CASSSGLREFF